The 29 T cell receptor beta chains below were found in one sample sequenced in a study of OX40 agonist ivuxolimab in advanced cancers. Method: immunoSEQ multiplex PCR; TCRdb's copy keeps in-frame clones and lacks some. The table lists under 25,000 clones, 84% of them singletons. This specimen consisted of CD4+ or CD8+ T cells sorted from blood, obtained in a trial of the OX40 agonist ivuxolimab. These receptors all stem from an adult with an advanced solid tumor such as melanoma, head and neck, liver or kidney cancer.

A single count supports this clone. The CDR3 loop is CSVQGPGSYEQYF. The CDR3 bases are TGCAGCGTTCAGGGGCCCGGATCCTACGAGCAGTACTTC. V usage is TRBV29-1 and J usage is TRBJ2-7; D is perhaps TRBD1 (6 bases). From germline, CDR1 is SQVTM and CDR2 ANQGSEA. The CDR3 length is 13 residues. Trimming stripped 5 bases from V and 1 base from J, with 12 bases between.

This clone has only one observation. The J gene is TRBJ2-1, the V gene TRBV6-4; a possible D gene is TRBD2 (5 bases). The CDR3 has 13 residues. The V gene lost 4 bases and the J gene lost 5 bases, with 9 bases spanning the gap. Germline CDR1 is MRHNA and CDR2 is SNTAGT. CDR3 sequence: CASSGGLHNEQFF. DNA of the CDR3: TGTGCCAGCAGTGGAGGGCTTCACAATGAGCAGTTCTTC.

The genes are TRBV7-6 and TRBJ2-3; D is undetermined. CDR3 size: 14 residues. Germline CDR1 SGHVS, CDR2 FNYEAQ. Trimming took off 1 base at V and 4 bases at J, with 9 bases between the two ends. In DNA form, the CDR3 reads TGTGCCAGCAGCTTAGGCAGCTTTCCAGATACGCAGTATTTT. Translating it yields CASSLGSFPDTQYF.

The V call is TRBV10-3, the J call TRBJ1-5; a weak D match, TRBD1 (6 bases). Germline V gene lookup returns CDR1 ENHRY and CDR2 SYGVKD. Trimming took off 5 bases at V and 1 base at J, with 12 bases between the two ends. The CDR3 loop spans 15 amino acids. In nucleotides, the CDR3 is TGTGCCATCAGTCACACAGGGTCCAGCAATCAGCCCCAGCATTTT. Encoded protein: CAISHTGSSNQPQHF.

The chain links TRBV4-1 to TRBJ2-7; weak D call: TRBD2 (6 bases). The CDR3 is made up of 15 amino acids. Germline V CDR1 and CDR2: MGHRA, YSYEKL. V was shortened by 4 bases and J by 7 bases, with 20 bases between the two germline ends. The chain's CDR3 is CASSLPGLQRREQYF. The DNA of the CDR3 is TGCGCCAGCAGCCTCCCGGGACTCCAACGGCGGGAGCAGTACTTC.

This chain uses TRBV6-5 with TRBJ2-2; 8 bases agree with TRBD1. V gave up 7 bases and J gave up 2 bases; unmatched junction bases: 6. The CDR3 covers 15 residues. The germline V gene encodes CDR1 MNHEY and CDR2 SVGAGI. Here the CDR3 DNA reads TGTGCCAGCACCCGAGGGACAGGAAACACCGGGGAGCTGTTTTTT. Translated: CASTRGTGNTGELFF.

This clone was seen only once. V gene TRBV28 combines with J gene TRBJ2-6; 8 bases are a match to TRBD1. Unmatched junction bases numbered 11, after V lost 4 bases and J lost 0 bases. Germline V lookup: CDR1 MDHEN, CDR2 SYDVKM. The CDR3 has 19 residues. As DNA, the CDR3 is TGTGCCAGCAGTTATGTGCACAGGGGGGCCTTCTCTGGGGCCAACGTCCTGACTTTC. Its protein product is CASSYVHRGAFSGANVLTF.

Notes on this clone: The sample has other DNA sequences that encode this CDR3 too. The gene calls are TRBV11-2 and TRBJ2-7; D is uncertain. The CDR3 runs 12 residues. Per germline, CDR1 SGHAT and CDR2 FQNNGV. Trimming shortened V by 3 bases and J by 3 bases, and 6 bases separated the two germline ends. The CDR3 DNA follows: TGTGCCAGCAGCTTCTCGGGCTACGAGCAGTACTTC. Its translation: CASSFSGYEQYF.

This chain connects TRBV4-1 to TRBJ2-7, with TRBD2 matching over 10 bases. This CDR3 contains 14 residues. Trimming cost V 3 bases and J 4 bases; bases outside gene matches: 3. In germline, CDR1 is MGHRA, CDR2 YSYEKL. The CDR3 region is CASSHAGLAYEQYF. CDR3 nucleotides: TGCGCCAGCAGCCATGCGGGACTAGCGTACGAGCAGTACTTC.

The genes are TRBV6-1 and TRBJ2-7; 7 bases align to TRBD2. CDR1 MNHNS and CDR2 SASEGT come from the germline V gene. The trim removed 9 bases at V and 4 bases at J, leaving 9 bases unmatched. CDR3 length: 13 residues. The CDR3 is CASISGLEYEQYF. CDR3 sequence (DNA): TGTGCCAGTATTAGCGGGTTGGAGTACGAGCAGTACTTC.

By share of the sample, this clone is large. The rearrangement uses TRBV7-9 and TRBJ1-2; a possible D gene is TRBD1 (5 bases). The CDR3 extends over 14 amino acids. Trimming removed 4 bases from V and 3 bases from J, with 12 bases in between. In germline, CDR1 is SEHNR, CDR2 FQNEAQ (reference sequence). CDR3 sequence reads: CASSSSGADYGYTF. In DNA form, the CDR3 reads TGTGCCAGCAGCTCATCCGGGGCGGACTATGGCTACACCTTC.

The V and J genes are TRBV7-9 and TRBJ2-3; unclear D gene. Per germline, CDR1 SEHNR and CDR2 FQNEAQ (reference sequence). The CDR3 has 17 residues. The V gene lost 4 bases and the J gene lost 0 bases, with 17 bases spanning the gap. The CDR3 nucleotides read TGTGCCAGCAGCTCATTCACTCAAGATACTAGCACAGATACGCAGTATTTT. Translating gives CASSSFTQDTSTDTQYF.

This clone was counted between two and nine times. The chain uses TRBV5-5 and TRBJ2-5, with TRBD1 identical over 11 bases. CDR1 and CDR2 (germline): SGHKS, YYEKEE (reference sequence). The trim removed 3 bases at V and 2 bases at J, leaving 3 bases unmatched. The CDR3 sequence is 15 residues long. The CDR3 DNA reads TGTGCCAGCAGCTGGGACAGGGGGAGGCAAGAGACCCAGTACTTC. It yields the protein CASSWDRGRQETQYF.

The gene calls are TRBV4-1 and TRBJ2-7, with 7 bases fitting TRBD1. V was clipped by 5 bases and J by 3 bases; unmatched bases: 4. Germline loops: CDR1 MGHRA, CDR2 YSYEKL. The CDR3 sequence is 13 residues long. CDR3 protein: CASSSRDSYEQYF. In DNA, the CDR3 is TGCGCCAGCAGCTCCCGGGACAGCTACGAGCAGTACTTC.

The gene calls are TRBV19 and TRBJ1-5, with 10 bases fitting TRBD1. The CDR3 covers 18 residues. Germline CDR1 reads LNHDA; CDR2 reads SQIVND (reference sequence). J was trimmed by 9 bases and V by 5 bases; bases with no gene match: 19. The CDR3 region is CASSVGVGSGQGERPQHF. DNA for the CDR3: TGTGCCAGTAGTGTTGGGGTGGGATCCGGACAGGGGGAGAGGCCCCAGCATTTT. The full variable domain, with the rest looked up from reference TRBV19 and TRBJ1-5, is DGGITQSPKYLFRKEGQNVTLSCEQNLNHDAMYWYRQDPGQGLRLIYYSQIVNDFQKGDIAEGYSVSREKKESFPLTVTSAQKNPTAFYLCASSVGVGSGQGERPQHFGDGTRLSIL.

The CDR3 nucleotides read TGTGCCAGCAGCTTAGAAGCGGGTGAAAAACTGTTTTTT. Protein product: CASSLEAGEKLFF. The chain is built from TRBV13 and TRBJ1-4; D not resolved. The V gene lost 1 base and the J gene lost 7 bases, with 7 bases spanning the gap. Germline CDR1 is PRHDT and CDR2 is FYEKMQ (reference sequence). The CDR3 length is 13 residues.

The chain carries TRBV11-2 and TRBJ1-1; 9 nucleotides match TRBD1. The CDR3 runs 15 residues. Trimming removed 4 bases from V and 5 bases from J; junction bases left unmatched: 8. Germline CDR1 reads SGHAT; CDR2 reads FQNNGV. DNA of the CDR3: TGTGCCAGCAGCTCCTATGACAGGGGGAGGACTGAAGCTTTCTTT. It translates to CASSSYDRGRTEAFF.

CDR3 amino acids: CASSQGTGFGYTF. The DNA of the CDR3 is TGTGCCAGCAGCCAAGGAACAGGGTTTGGCTACACCTTC. This chain links TRBV14 with TRBJ1-2, with D perhaps matching TRBD1 (6 bases). Germline V gene sequence: CDR1 SGHDN, CDR2 FVKESK. Trimming took 1 base from V and 7 from J, leaving 10 bases between them. The CDR3 runs 13 residues.

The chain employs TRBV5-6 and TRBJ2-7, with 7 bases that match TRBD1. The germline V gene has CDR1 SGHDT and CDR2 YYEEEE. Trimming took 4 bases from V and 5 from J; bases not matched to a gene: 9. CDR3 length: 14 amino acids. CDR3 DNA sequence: TGTGCCAGCAGCCATATGACAGGGTCTGACGAGCAGTACTTC. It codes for CASSHMTGSDEQYF.

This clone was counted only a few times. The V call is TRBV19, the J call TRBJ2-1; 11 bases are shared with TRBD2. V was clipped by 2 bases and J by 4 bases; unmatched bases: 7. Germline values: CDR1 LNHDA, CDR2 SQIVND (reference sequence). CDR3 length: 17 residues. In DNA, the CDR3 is TGTGCCAGTAGTATATCGCCGGGACTAGCGGCGTACAATGAGCAGTTCTTC. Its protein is CASSISPGLAAYNEQFF. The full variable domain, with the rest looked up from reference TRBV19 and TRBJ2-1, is DGGITQSPKYLFRKEGQNVTLSCEQNLNHDAMYWYRQDPGQGLRLIYYSQIVNDFQKGDIAEGYSVSREKKESFPLTVTSAQKNPTAFYLCASSISPGLAAYNEQFFGPGTRLTVL.

The CDR3 DNA reads as TGCGCCAGCAGGCGACAGGGCCAGTCCTACGAGCAGTACTTC. Its protein product is CASRRQGQSYEQYF. V gene TRBV10-1 combines with J gene TRBJ2-7; 7 bases fit TRBD1. With V trimmed by 6 bases and J by 1 base, 6 bases remained unmatched. Per the germline V gene, CDR1 is WNHNN and CDR2 is SYGVQD (reference sequence). This CDR3 has 14 amino acids.

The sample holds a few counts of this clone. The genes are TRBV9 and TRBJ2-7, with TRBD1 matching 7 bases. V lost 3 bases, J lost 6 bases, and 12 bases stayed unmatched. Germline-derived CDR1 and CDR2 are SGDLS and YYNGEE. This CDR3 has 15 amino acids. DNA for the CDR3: TGTGCCAGCAGCGACTGGGGAACAGGGGAGCGCGAGCAGTACTTC. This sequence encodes CASSDWGTGEREQYF. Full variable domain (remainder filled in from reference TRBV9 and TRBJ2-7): DSGVTQTPKHLITATGQRVTLRCSPRSGDLSVYWYQQSLDQGLQFLIQYYNGEERAKGNILERFSAQQFPDLHSELNLSSLELGDSALYFCASSDWGTGEREQYFGPGTRLTVT.

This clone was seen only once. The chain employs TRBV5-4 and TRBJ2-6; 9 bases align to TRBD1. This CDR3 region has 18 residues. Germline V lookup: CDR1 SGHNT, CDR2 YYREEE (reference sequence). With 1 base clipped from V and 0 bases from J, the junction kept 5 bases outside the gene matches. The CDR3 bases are TGTGCCAGCAGCTTGCTGGGGACAGGGCTCTCTGGGGCCAACGTCCTGACTTTC. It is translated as CASSLLGTGLSGANVLTF. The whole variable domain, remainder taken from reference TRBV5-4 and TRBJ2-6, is ETGVTQSPTHLIKTRGQQVTLRCSSQSGHNTVSWYQQALGQGPQFIFQYYREEENGRGNFPPRFSGLQFPNYSSELNVNALELDDSALYLCASSLLGTGLSGANVLTFGAGSRLTVL.

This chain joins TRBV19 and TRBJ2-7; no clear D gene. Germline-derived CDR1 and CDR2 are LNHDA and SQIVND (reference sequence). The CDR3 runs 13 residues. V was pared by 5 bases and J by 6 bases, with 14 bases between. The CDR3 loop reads CASSAAPAAEQYF. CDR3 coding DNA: TGTGCCAGTAGTGCGGCCCCCGCCGCCGAGCAGTACTTC. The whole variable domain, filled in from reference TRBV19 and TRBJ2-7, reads DGGITQSPKYLFRKEGQNVTLSCEQNLNHDAMYWYRQDPGQGLRLIYYSQIVNDFQKGDIAEGYSVSREKKESFPLTVTSAQKNPTAFYLCASSAAPAAEQYFGPGTRLTVT.

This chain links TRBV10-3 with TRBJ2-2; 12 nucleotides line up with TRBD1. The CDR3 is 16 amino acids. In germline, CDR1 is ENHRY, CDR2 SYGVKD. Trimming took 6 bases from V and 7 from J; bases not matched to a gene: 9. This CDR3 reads CAISAPGQGANGELFF. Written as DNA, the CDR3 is TGTGCCATCAGCGCTCCGGGACAGGGGGCGAACGGGGAGCTGTTTTTT.

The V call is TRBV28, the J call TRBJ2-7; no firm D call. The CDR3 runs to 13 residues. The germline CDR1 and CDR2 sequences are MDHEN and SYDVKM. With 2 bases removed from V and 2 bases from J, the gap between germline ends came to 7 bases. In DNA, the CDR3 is TGTGCCAGCAGTTTAAGTAAGACCTACGAGCAGTACTTC. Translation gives CASSLSKTYEQYF. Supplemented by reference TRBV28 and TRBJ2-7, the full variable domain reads DVKVTQSSRYLVKRTGEKVFLECVQDMDHENMFWYRQDPGLGLRLIYFSYDVKMKEKGDIPEGYSVSREKKERFSLILESASTNQTSMYLCASSLSKTYEQYFGPGTRLTVT.

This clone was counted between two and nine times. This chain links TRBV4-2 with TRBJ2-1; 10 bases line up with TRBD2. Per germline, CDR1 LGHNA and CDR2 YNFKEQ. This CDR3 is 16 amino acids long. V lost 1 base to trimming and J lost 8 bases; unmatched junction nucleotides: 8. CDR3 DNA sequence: TGTGCCAGCAGCCAAGTAGCGAGCGGGGGGGGCGATGAGCAGTTCTTC. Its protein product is CASSQVASGGGDEQFF.

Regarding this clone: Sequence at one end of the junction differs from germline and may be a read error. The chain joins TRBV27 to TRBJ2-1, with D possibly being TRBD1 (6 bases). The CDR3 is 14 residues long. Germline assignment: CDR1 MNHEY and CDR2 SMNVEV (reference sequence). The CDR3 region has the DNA TGTGCCAGCAGTTTCCAGGGGCCCTACAATGGGCAGTTCTTC. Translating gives CASSFQGPYNGQFF.

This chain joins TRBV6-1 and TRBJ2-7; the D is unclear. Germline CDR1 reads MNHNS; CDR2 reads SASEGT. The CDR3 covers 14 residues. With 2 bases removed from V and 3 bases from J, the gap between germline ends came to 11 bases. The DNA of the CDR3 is TGTGCCAGCAGTGAACCGACTGGCTACTACGAGCAGTACTTC. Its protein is CASSEPTGYYEQYF.